The 5 T cell receptor beta chains below all came from one sample that was sequenced in a study of T cells after yellow fever vaccination. TCRdb ran MiXCR on the 5' RACE reads and lists one entry per CDR3 protein. The data hold fewer than 650,000 distinct CDR3 sequences, with around a fifth observed a single time. This material consisted of PBMCs, taken roughly 20 days after the first yellow fever vaccination. These receptors were obtained from a man aged 18-30 years who received the YFV17D yellow fever vaccine.

The chain links TRBV12-3 or TRBV12-4 to TRBJ1-1, with D unclear. V lost 0 bases, J lost 7 bases, and 9 bases lay in between. The CDR3 has 13 amino acids. CDR3 sequence: CASSLAFGGEAFF. The CDR3 nucleotides read TGTGCCAGCAGTTTAGCTTTTGGCGGTGAAGCTTTCTTT.

This clonotype was detected many times. This sequence joins TRBV5-1 and TRBJ1-1; no definite D call. The germline gives CDR1 SGHRS, CDR2 YFSETQ. The V end lost 1 base, the J end lost 0 bases, and 7 bases lay between the germline ends. The CDR3 is 14 residues long. The CDR3 reads CASSLLPMNTEAFF. CDR3 in DNA: TGCGCCAGCAGCTTGCTCCCAATGAACACTGAAGCTTTCTTT.

V and J are TRBV27 and TRBJ1-1; TRBD1 might be the D (6 bases). The germline CDR1 and CDR2 sequences are MNHEY and SMNVEV (reference sequence). Trimming cost V 7 bases and J 5 bases, with 14 bases left between them. CDR3 size: 13 residues. In DNA form, the CDR3 reads TGTGCCAGCACCCCCGGGGGGCGGACTGAAGCTTTCTTT. Encoded protein: CASTPGGRTEAFF.

V gene TRBV7-9 combines with J gene TRBJ2-5, with D unclear. With 5 bases removed from V and 5 bases from J, the gap between germline ends came to 15 bases. The length of the CDR3 is 14 residues. Germline CDR1 is SEHNR and CDR2 is FQNEAQ (reference sequence). The CDR3 nucleotides read TGTGCCAGCAGCCCCCTCAGCCCATGGGAGACCCAGTACTTC. This sequence encodes CASSPLSPWETQYF.

This chain uses TRBV4-3 with TRBJ1-5, with D unresolved. Trimming left V 0 bases short and J 2 bases short, with 5 bases between. This CDR3 region has 14 residues. CDR1 is LGHNA and CDR2 is YSLEER in the germline V gene. CDR3 sequence (DNA): TGCGCCAGCAGCCAAGAGGTACGCAATCAGCCCCAGCATTTT. Encoded protein: CASSQEVRNQPQHF.